The 4 T cell receptor beta chains reported below all come from one sample, sequenced in a study of radiotherapy plus CTLA-4 blockade in lung cancer. Only in-frame clones appear in the TCRdb table, and some are missing; sequencing was by immunoSEQ multiplex PCR. The table has about 41,000 clones, around 69% seen once; the top ten hold more than 6.5%. Sequencing was performed on peripheral blood, taken from a patient treated with radiotherapy plus ipilimumab. These TCRs come from a human donor with non-small cell lung cancer who had stable disease on radiotherapy plus ipilimumab.

J is TRBJ1-5 and V is TRBV18, with 7 nucleotides matching TRBD1. V dropped 3 bases and J dropped 4; count of bases not matched to a gene: 6. The CDR3 has 15 amino acids. Germline loops: CDR1 KGHSH, CDR2 LQKENI. The CDR3 bases are TGTGCCAGCTCACCTCGGGACAGTGGGAATCAGCCCCAGCATTTT. Encoded protein: CASSPRDSGNQPQHF.

V usage is TRBV7-2 and J usage is TRBJ1-1; 8 bases agree with TRBD1. CDR1 is SGHTA and CDR2 is FQGNSA in the germline V gene. The CDR3 length is 14 residues. The trim removed 5 bases at V and 5 bases at J, leaving 7 bases unmatched. This chain's CDR3 is CASSPQGARTEAFF. For the CDR3, the DNA is TGTGCCAGCAGCCCCCAGGGGGCTCGAACTGAAGCTTTCTTT.

V is TRBV6-6 and J is TRBJ2-1, with a weak D call TRBD2 (7 bases). CDR3 length equals 16 residues. The germline V gene has CDR1 MNHNY and CDR2 SVGAGI (reference sequence). Trimming removed 2 bases at V and 6 bases at J, with 17 bases between. In DNA form, the CDR3 reads TGTGCCAGCAGTTACGAGGGCGGGGGCAAATCCAATGAGCAGTTCTTC. Protein product: CASSYEGGGKSNEQFF.

The J gene is TRBJ2-1, the V gene TRBV6-5; weak D call: TRBD1 (5 bases). The V end was cut by 3 bases, the J end by 5 bases, with 17 bases between. This CDR3 comprises 16 residues. In germline, CDR1 is MNHEY, CDR2 SVGAGI. The CDR3 region has the DNA TGTGCCAGCAGTTATTTGTCAGGACATTCCCACAATGAGCAGTTCTTC. Encoded protein: CASSYLSGHSHNEQFF.